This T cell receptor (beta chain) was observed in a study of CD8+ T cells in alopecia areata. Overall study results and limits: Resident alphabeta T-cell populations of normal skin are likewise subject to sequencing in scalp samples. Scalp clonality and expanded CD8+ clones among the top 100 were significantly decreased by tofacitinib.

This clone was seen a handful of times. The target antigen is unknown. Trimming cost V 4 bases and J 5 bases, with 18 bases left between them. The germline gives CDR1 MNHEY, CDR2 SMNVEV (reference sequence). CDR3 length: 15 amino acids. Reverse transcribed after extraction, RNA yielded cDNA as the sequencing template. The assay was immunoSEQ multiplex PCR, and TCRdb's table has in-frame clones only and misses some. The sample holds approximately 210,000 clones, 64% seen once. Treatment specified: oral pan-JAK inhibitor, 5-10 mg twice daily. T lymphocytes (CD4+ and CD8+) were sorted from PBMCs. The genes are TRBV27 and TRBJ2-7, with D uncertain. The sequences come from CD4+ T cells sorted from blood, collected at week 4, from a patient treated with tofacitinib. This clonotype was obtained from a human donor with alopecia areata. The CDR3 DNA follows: TGTGCCAGCAGTTCACCTCTCCCTAAGGTCAACGAGCAGTACTTC. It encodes CASSSPLPKVNEQYF.